Listed below are T cell receptor beta chains from one sample, sequenced in a study of early T cells in non-severe SARS-CoV-2 infection. TCRdb independently ran MiXCR on the 5' RACE reads; one entry per CDR3 protein. The sample lists 80,000 or so distinct CDR3 sequences; 6% to 7% were seen once. Sequencing was done on a sample of whole blood. The receptors shown here come from an adult who was a healthcare worker with PCR-confirmed SARS-CoV-2 infection or an uninfected control (not recorded which). CDR3s include the opening cysteine and the closing phenylalanine or tryptophan. The order of the fields is clone size, V gene, D gene, CDR3 length, J gene, CDR3 protein, CDR3 DNA. D genes are given only for firm matches. Where a row states a size, it is once, few, many or the class of an expanded clone; other rows omit it.

clone size: NA
V gene: TRBV7-2
D gene: NA
CDR3 length: 16
J gene: TRBJ2-1
CDR3 protein: CASSGVGTQTYNEQFF
CDR3 DNA: TGTGCCAGCAGCGGAGTCGGGACTCAGACCTACAATGAGCAGTTCTTC

clone size: many
V gene: TRBV18
D gene: NA
CDR3 length: 14
J gene: TRBJ1-1
CDR3 protein: CASSPPHKNTEAFF
CDR3 DNA: TGTGCCAGCTCACCACCGCATAAGAACACTGAAGCTTTCTTT

clone size: many
V gene: TRBV11-3
D gene: TRBD2
CDR3 length: 17
J gene: TRBJ2-1
CDR3 protein: CASSLISAGVYYNEQFF
CDR3 DNA: TGTGCCAGCAGCCTTATCTCAGCGGGAGTTTACTACAATGAGCAGTTCTTC

clone size: many
V gene: TRBV11-2
D gene: NA
CDR3 length: 17
J gene: TRBJ1-6
CDR3 protein: CASSLPRSSSYNSPLHF
CDR3 DNA: TGTGCCAGCAGCCTCCCCCGGTCCAGCTCCTATAATTCACCCCTCCACTTT

clone size: many
V gene: TRBV7-6
D gene: TRBD1
CDR3 length: 15
J gene: TRBJ2-1
CDR3 protein: CASSLRTGEGNEQFF
CDR3 DNA: TGTGCCAGCAGCTTAAGGACAGGGGAGGGCAATGAGCAGTTCTTC

clone size: NA
V gene: TRBV6-2/TRBV6-3
D gene: TRBD1
CDR3 length: 16
J gene: TRBJ2-7
CDR3 protein: CASSSLAGQGAYEQYF
CDR3 DNA: TGTGCCAGCAGCTCTCTCGCCGGACAGGGGGCGTACGAGCAGTACTTC

clone size: NA
V gene: TRBV5-5
D gene: TRBD2
CDR3 length: 18
J gene: TRBJ2-2
CDR3 protein: CASSPRLAINLNTGELFF
CDR3 DNA: TGTGCCAGCAGCCCCCGACTAGCGATTAACTTGAACACCGGGGAGCTGTTTTTT

clone size: few
V gene: TRBV6-1
D gene: NA
CDR3 length: 11
J gene: TRBJ2-7
CDR3 protein: CASKNGGPPGF
CDR3 DNA: TGTGCCAGCAAGAATGGGGGGCCTCCTGGGTTC

clone size: NA
V gene: TRBV28
D gene: NA
CDR3 length: 11
J gene: TRBJ2-7
CDR3 protein: CASGSSYEQYF
CDR3 DNA: TGTGCCAGCGGGTCTTCCTACGAGCAGTACTTC

clone size: few
V gene: TRBV5-4
D gene: TRBD2
CDR3 length: 15
J gene: TRBJ2-2
CDR3 protein: CASSLGTTNTGELFF
CDR3 DNA: TGTGCCAGCAGCTTAGGGACTACCAACACCGGGGAGCTGTTTTTT

clone size: many
V gene: TRBV5-1
D gene: NA
CDR3 length: 13
J gene: TRBJ2-7
CDR3 protein: CASSGSTAYEQYF
CDR3 DNA: TGCGCCAGCAGTGGCAGCACTGCCTACGAGCAGTACTTC

clone size: many
V gene: TRBV5-8
D gene: TRBD2
CDR3 length: 15
J gene: TRBJ2-3
CDR3 protein: CASRPLAGVADTQYF
CDR3 DNA: TGTGCCAGCAGACCGCTAGCGGGGGTTGCAGATACGCAGTATTTT

clone size: many
V gene: TRBV18
D gene: NA
CDR3 length: 16
J gene: TRBJ2-3
CDR3 protein: CASSPPNQGMTDTQYF
CDR3 DNA: TGTGCCAGCTCACCACCGAATCAGGGGATGACAGATACGCAGTATTTT

clone size: many
V gene: TRBV6-6
D gene: TRBD2
CDR3 length: 15
J gene: TRBJ2-3
CDR3 protein: CASTLAGGQEDTQYF
CDR3 DNA: TGTGCCAGCACTCTAGCGGGGGGGCAGGAAGATACGCAGTATTTT

clone size: many
V gene: TRBV5-1
D gene: TRBD1
CDR3 length: 14
J gene: TRBJ2-7
CDR3 protein: CASSLGTGYPEQYF
CDR3 DNA: TGCGCCAGCAGCTTAGGGACAGGGTACCCCGAGCAGTACTTC

clone size: few
V gene: TRBV6-5
D gene: TRBD2
CDR3 length: 15
J gene: TRBJ2-7
CDR3 protein: CASSPPAGGSYEQYF
CDR3 DNA: TGTGCCAGCAGCCCCCCAGCGGGAGGATCCTACGAGCAGTACTTC

clone size: many
V gene: TRBV19
D gene: TRBD1
CDR3 length: 13
J gene: TRBJ2-5
CDR3 protein: CARGQGSQETQYF
CDR3 DNA: TGTGCCAGAGGACAGGGGAGCCAAGAGACCCAGTACTTC

clone size: few
V gene: TRBV29-1
D gene: NA
CDR3 length: 13
J gene: TRBJ1-1
CDR3 protein: CSVERTQEPEAFF
CDR3 DNA: TGCAGCGTTGAGCGCACTCAGGAACCTGAAGCTTTCTTT

clone size: many
V gene: TRBV5-1
D gene: NA
CDR3 length: 13
J gene: TRBJ2-7
CDR3 protein: CASSSGRNYEQYF
CDR3 DNA: TGCGCCAGCAGCTCGGGACGGAACTACGAGCAGTACTTC

clone size: many
V gene: TRBV5-5
D gene: NA
CDR3 length: 13
J gene: TRBJ2-7
CDR3 protein: CASSLAGPYEQYF
CDR3 DNA: TGTGCCAGCAGCTTGGCCGGACCTTACGAGCAGTACTTC

clone size: NA
V gene: TRBV6-2/TRBV6-3
D gene: TRBD1
CDR3 length: 15
J gene: TRBJ2-5
CDR3 protein: CASSYPLTGMETQYF
CDR3 DNA: TGTGCCAGCAGTTACCCGTTGACAGGGATGGAGACCCAGTACTTC

clone size: few
V gene: TRBV30
D gene: NA
CDR3 length: 15
J gene: TRBJ2-6
CDR3 protein: CAWSVGKTGANVLTF
CDR3 DNA: TGTGCCTGGAGTGTAGGGAAGACCGGGGCCAACGTCCTGACTTTC

clone size: NA
V gene: TRBV5-1
D gene: NA
CDR3 length: 12
J gene: TRBJ1-2
CDR3 protein: CASSPRGAAKTF
CDR3 DNA: TGCGCCAGCAGCCCCCGCGGGGCGGCGAAAACCTTC

clone size: NA
V gene: TRBV20-1
D gene: NA
CDR3 length: 15
J gene: TRBJ2-1
CDR3 protein: CSASLRGRSYNEQFF
CDR3 DNA: TGCAGTGCTTCCCTCCGGGGGCGCTCCTACAATGAGCAGTTCTTC

clone size: NA
V gene: TRBV10-3
D gene: NA
CDR3 length: 17
J gene: TRBJ1-2
CDR3 protein: CAISESGEWEPNYGYTF
CDR3 DNA: TGTGCCATCAGTGAGTCAGGGGAATGGGAACCTAACTATGGCTACACCTTC

clone size: many
V gene: TRBV19
D gene: NA
CDR3 length: 13
J gene: TRBJ2-7
CDR3 protein: CASSSGREGEQYF
CDR3 DNA: TGTGCCAGTAGTTCCGGGCGGGAAGGCGAGCAGTACTTC

clone size: few
V gene: TRBV3-1
D gene: NA
CDR3 length: 14
J gene: TRBJ1-2
CDR3 protein: CASSKQDGYYGYTF
CDR3 DNA: TGTGCCAGCAGCAAGCAGGACGGATACTATGGCTACACCTTC

clone size: many
V gene: TRBV29-1
D gene: NA
CDR3 length: 12
J gene: TRBJ2-5
CDR3 protein: CSVDYWGETQYF
CDR3 DNA: TGCAGCGTAGACTACTGGGGGGAGACCCAGTACTTC

clone size: NA
V gene: TRBV15
D gene: NA
CDR3 length: 14
J gene: TRBJ1-4
CDR3 protein: CATSRDLGEEKLFF
CDR3 DNA: TGTGCCACCAGCAGAGATCTTGGGGAGGAAAAACTGTTTTTT

clone size: NA
V gene: TRBV7-6
D gene: NA
CDR3 length: 14
J gene: TRBJ1-6
CDR3 protein: CASSQTRGGSPLHF
CDR3 DNA: TGTGCCAGCAGCCAGACCCGAGGCGGTTCACCCCTCCACTTT

clone size: many
V gene: TRBV7-9
D gene: NA
CDR3 length: 13
J gene: TRBJ1-6
CDR3 protein: CASSLDFGSPLHF
CDR3 DNA: TGTGCCAGCAGCTTAGATTTCGGTTCACCCCTCCACTTT

clone size: NA
V gene: TRBV19
D gene: NA
CDR3 length: 14
J gene: TRBJ1-4
CDR3 protein: CASTTRGTNEKLFF
CDR3 DNA: TGTGCCAGTACCACCAGGGGAACTAATGAAAAACTGTTTTTT

clone size: NA
V gene: TRBV6-1
D gene: TRBD1
CDR3 length: 15
J gene: TRBJ2-5
CDR3 protein: CASSEVRGGGETQYF
CDR3 DNA: TGTGCCAGCAGTGAAGTCAGAGGGGGCGGGGAGACCCAGTACTTC

clone size: many
V gene: TRBV7-9
D gene: NA
CDR3 length: 12
J gene: TRBJ2-1
CDR3 protein: CASGELYNEQFF
CDR3 DNA: TGTGCCAGCGGGGAACTTTACAATGAGCAGTTCTTC

clone size: few
V gene: TRBV7-8
D gene: TRBD2
CDR3 length: 15
J gene: TRBJ2-1
CDR3 protein: CASSPGLAAEHGQFF
CDR3 DNA: TGTGCCAGCAGCCCCGGACTAGCGGCGGAACACGGGCAGTTCTTC

clone size: many
V gene: TRBV6-2/TRBV6-3
D gene: TRBD1
CDR3 length: 14
J gene: TRBJ2-2
CDR3 protein: CASSRTGEVGELFF
CDR3 DNA: TGTGCCAGCAGTAGGACAGGGGAGGTCGGGGAGCTGTTTTTT

clone size: few
V gene: TRBV7-8
D gene: NA
CDR3 length: 14
J gene: TRBJ2-3
CDR3 protein: CASSLGRAIDTQYF
CDR3 DNA: TGTGCCAGCAGCTTAGGCAGGGCAATCGATACGCAGTATTTT

clone size: many
V gene: TRBV10-2
D gene: NA
CDR3 length: 13
J gene: TRBJ1-2
CDR3 protein: CATSSKPQMGYTF
CDR3 DNA: TGCGCCACCTCCTCTAAGCCTCAAATGGGCTACACCTTC

clone size: few
V gene: TRBV6-1
D gene: TRBD1
CDR3 length: 15
J gene: TRBJ1-6
CDR3 protein: CASSEAGTGITPLHF
CDR3 DNA: TGTGCCAGCAGTGAAGCGGGGACAGGGATAACTCCCCTCCACTTT

clone size: many
V gene: TRBV6-4
D gene: NA
CDR3 length: 13
J gene: TRBJ2-1
CDR3 protein: CASSASSYNEQFF
CDR3 DNA: TGTGCCAGCAGTGCAAGCTCCTACAATGAGCAGTTCTTC

clone size: many
V gene: TRBV9
D gene: TRBD1
CDR3 length: 15
J gene: TRBJ1-1
CDR3 protein: CASSVGGQGGTEAFF
CDR3 DNA: TGTGCCAGCAGCGTAGGAGGGCAGGGGGGCACTGAAGCTTTCTTT

clone size: NA
V gene: TRBV6-5
D gene: TRBD2
CDR3 length: 18
J gene: TRBJ2-2
CDR3 protein: CASSYSPLREGGTGELFF
CDR3 DNA: TGTGCCAGCAGTTATTCCCCCCTTCGGGAGGGGGGCACCGGGGAGCTGTTTTTT

clone size: NA
V gene: TRBV3-1
D gene: NA
CDR3 length: 14
J gene: TRBJ1-2
CDR3 protein: CASSPVRGIDGYTF
CDR3 DNA: TGTGCCAGCAGTCCTGTCAGAGGTATCGATGGCTACACCTTC

clone size: many
V gene: TRBV6-6
D gene: NA
CDR3 length: 15
J gene: TRBJ1-5
CDR3 protein: CASSSTGTRNQPQHF
CDR3 DNA: TGTGCCAGCAGTTCGACAGGCACCCGCAATCAGCCCCAGCATTTT

clone size: NA
V gene: TRBV5-1
D gene: NA
CDR3 length: 14
J gene: TRBJ2-1
CDR3 protein: CASSSQGIGTEQFF
CDR3 DNA: TGCGCCAGCAGCTCGCAGGGGATCGGCACTGAGCAGTTCTTC

clone size: many
V gene: TRBV7-2
D gene: NA
CDR3 length: 15
J gene: TRBJ2-5
CDR3 protein: CASSANRGQAETQYF
CDR3 DNA: TGTGCCAGCAGCGCGAACCGGGGCCAGGCGGAGACCCAGTACTTC

clone size: many
V gene: TRBV20-1
D gene: TRBD1
CDR3 length: 15
J gene: TRBJ2-7
CDR3 protein: CSANIGTGILDEQYF
CDR3 DNA: TGCAGTGCTAACATCGGGACAGGGATTCTGGACGAGCAGTACTTC

clone size: few
V gene: TRBV6-6
D gene: NA
CDR3 length: 15
J gene: TRBJ2-1
CDR3 protein: CASSPTGQSRNEQFF
CDR3 DNA: TGTGCCAGCAGCCCCACGGGACAAAGTCGCAATGAGCAGTTCTTC

clone size: NA
V gene: TRBV7-2
D gene: NA
CDR3 length: 15
J gene: TRBJ2-3
CDR3 protein: CASSVTGKGTDTQYF
CDR3 DNA: TGTGCCAGCAGCGTTACAGGGAAGGGCACAGATACGCAGTATTTT

clone size: few
V gene: TRBV5-4
D gene: NA
CDR3 length: 15
J gene: TRBJ2-5
CDR3 protein: CASSPSPLGSETQYF
CDR3 DNA: TGTGCCAGCAGCCCGTCCCCCCTTGGCTCCGAGACCCAGTACTTC

clone size: few
V gene: TRBV3-1
D gene: TRBD1
CDR3 length: 16
J gene: TRBJ2-7
CDR3 protein: CASSQVSWTGRNEQYF
CDR3 DNA: TGTGCCAGCAGCCAAGTTTCGTGGACAGGGCGCAACGAGCAGTACTTC

clone size: NA
V gene: TRBV27
D gene: TRBD1
CDR3 length: 14
J gene: TRBJ2-7
CDR3 protein: CASNKAGGFNEQYF
CDR3 DNA: TGTGCCAGCAATAAGGCAGGGGGCTTCAACGAGCAGTACTTC

clone size: many
V gene: TRBV29-1
D gene: NA
CDR3 length: 13
J gene: TRBJ2-7
CDR3 protein: CSYSERPSYEQYF
CDR3 DNA: TGCAGCTACTCAGAACGGCCCTCCTACGAGCAGTACTTC

clone size: few
V gene: TRBV7-9
D gene: NA
CDR3 length: 12
J gene: TRBJ2-3
CDR3 protein: CASSSLTDTQYF
CDR3 DNA: TGTGCCAGCAGCTCTCTCACAGATACGCAGTATTTT